The 7 T cell receptor beta chains listed next were all sequenced from one sample in a study of regulatory T cells in long-lasting Graves disease. The time point was: newly diagnosed GD, antithyroid drugs for less than 3 months. PBMC-extracted RNA yielded the TCR library. Relying on iRepertoire HTBI primers and Arm-PCR of CDR3 regions, the team built TCR beta libraries. TCRdb itself ran the multiplex PCR reads through MiXCR, one entry per CDR3 protein. The data contain 360,000 or so distinct CDR3 sequences, 10% to 15% of them singletons. This same sample was also part of a study on T cells in Graves' hyperthyroidism and ophthalmopathy.

The sample in question was peripheral blood mononuclear cells (PBMCs), obtained at new diagnosis, from a patient treated with antithyroid drugs. The receptors here all came from a woman younger than 30 with Graves disease.

In regard to this clonotype: This may arise from a read error, as a much more abundant clone is one base away. CDR3 sequence: CSASEGARETQYF. The CDR3 DNA reads as TGCAGTGCTAGTGAGGGGGCGAGGGAGACCCAGTACTTC. The rearrangement uses TRBV20-1 and TRBJ2-5; 7 bases match TRBD1. Germline V gene lookup returns CDR1 DFQATT and CDR2 SNEGSKA (reference sequence). The CDR3 runs to 13 residues. The junction had 6 bases not matched to a gene; V was cut back by 3 bases and J by 5 bases.

Ten or more counts support this clonotype. V gene TRBV12-5 combines with J gene TRBJ1-1; 12 bases line up with TRBD1. CDR3 length: 16 residues. Per germline, CDR1 LGHNT and CDR2 FRNRAP. The V segment lost 7 bases and the J segment 7 bases; nucleotides outside the gene matches: 13. In DNA form, the CDR3 reads TGTGCTAGTGCCCTTGGGGGGACAGGGGGCCGAGGTGAAGCTTTCTTT. Residues: CASALGGTGGRGEAFF. Full variable domain (missing parts from reference TRBV12-5 and TRBJ1-1): DARVTQTPRHKVTEMGQEVTMRCQPILGHNTVFWYRQTMMQGLELLAYFRNRAPLDDSGMPKDRFSAEMPDATLATLKIQPSEPRDSAVYFCASALGGTGGRGEAFFGQGTRLTVV.

This clonotype came up many times. The chain links TRBV6-1 to TRBJ2-7; a possible D gene is TRBD1 (7 bases). The CDR3 consists of 14 residues. Trimming cost V 6 bases and J 5 bases, with 17 bases left between them. Germline V CDR1 and CDR2: MNHNS, SASEGT. The CDR3 bases are TGTGCCAGCAGACGACCGACAGGGAGGAACGAGCAGTACGTC. This translates into CASRRPTGRNEQYV.

This clonotype came up many times. This chain connects TRBV5-1 to TRBJ2-6; unclear D gene. CDR1 is SGHRS and CDR2 is YFSETQ in the germline V gene. V was trimmed by 8 bases and J by 4 bases, leaving 10 bases between them. This CDR3 contains 13 residues. The CDR3 is CASRAGGANVLTF. CDR3 coding DNA: TGCGCCAGTCGGGCTGGCGGGGCCAACGTCCTGACTTTC.

This clonotype was found many times. The chain joins TRBV3-1 to TRBJ2-7; D gene ambiguous. The CDR3 is made up of 14 amino acids. CDR1 is LGHDT, CDR2 YNNKEL, per germline (reference sequence). Trimming took 1 base from V and 5 from J, leaving 12 bases between them. The chain's CDR3 is CASSQVASSHEQYV. The DNA for the CDR3 is TGTGCCAGCAGCCAAGTCGCGTCTTCCCACGAGCAGTACGTC.

In this sample, this clonotype turned up many times. This chain connects TRBV20-1 to TRBJ1-1, with no clear D. CDR1 and CDR2 from the germline V gene are DFQATT and SNEGSKA (reference sequence). V was clipped by 6 bases and J by 7 bases, with 12 bases between them. CDR3 length: 11 residues. In DNA, the CDR3 is TGCAGTGCCTCGGGTCGGGGTGAAGCTTTCTTT. Translating it yields CSASGRGEAFF.

This clonotype was counted only a few times. One end of the junction varies from germline; a read error may be responsible. This chain uses TRBV7-2 with TRBJ1-1; D is possibly TRBD1 (5 bases). The germline V gene has CDR1 SGHTA and CDR2 FQGNSA. This CDR3 has 16 amino acids. CDR3 nucleotides: TGTGCCAGCAGCTTATCCTTTGGGACTTCGGCCACTGAAGCTTCCTTT. Translated, it gives CASSLSFGTSATEASF.